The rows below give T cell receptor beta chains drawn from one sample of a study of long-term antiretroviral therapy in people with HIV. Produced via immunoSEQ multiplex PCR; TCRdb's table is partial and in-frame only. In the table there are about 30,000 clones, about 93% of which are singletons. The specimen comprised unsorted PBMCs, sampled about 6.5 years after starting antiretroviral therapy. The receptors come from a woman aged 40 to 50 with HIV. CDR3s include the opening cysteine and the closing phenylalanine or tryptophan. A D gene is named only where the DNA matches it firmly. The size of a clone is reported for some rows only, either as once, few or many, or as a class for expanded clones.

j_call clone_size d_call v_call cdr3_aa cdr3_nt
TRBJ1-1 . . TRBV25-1 CASGKITEAFF TGTGCCAGCGGTAAGATCACTGAAGCTTTCTTT
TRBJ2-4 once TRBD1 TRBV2 CASSEAGDSKNIQYF TGTGCCAGCAGTGAAGCGGGGGACAGCAAAAACATTCAGTACTTC
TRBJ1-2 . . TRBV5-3 CARSLDRVKDYGYTF TGTGCCAGAAGCTTGGACCGGGTAAAGGACTATGGCTACACCTTC
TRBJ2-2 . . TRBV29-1 CSVVRGTTGELFF TGCAGCGTTGTACGGGGGACCACCGGGGAGCTGTTTTTT
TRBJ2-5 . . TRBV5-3 CARSFSSFQETQYF TGTGCCAGAAGCTTTTCTAGCTTCCAAGAGACCCAGTACTTC
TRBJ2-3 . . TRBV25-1 CASSELGAGQTPDTQYF TGTGCCAGCAGTGAATTAGGGGCAGGGCAAACCCCAGATACGCAGTATTTT
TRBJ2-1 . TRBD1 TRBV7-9 CASSYGTGLVEQFF TGTGCCAGCAGCTACGGGACAGGGTTGGTTGAGCAGTTCTTC
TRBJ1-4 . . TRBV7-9 CASSLALGTNEKLFF TGTGCCAGCAGCTTAGCGTTAGGAACTAATGAAAAACTGTTTTTT
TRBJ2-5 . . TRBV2 CASSYIGDLGETQYF TGTGCCAGCAGTTATATTGGGGATTTGGGAGAGACCCAGTACTTC
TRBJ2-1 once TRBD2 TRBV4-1 CASSQDLGTSGYNEQFF TGCGCCAGCAGCCAAGATTTGGGGACTAGCGGTTACAATGAGCAGTTCTTC
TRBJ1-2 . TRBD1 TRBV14 CASSLQGEGGYTF TGTGCCAGCAGCCTACAGGGGGAAGGCGGCTACACCTTC
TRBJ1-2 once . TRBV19 CASSIDSMGRYGYTF TGTGCCAGTAGTATAGATTCAATGGGCCGTTATGGCTACACCTTC
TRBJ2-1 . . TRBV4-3 CASSQVYDQPLYNEQFF TGCGCCAGCAGCCAAGTATATGACCAACCATTATACAATGAGCAGTTCTTC
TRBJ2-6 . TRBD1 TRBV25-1 CASSGDRGLTGANVLTF TGTGCCAGCAGTGGGGACAGGGGGCTCACTGGGGCCAACGTCCTGACTTTC
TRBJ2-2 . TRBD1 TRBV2 CASRTGRANTGELFF TGTGCCAGTAGGACAGGCCGTGCGAACACCGGGGAGCTGTTTTTT
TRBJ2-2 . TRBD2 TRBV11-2 CASSLFAGGTGELFF TGTGCCAGCAGCTTATTTGCGGGGGGCACCGGGGAGCTGTTTTTT
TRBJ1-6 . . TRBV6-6 CASSLRNTYNSPLHF TGTGCCAGCAGCCTGAGGAATACCTATAATTCACCCCTCCACTTT
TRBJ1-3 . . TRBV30 CAWSVKGSGNTIYF TGTGCCTGGAGTGTAAAGGGATCTGGAAACACCATATATTTT
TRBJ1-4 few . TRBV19 CASSFSNEKLFF TGTGCCAGTAGTTTCTCTAATGAAAAACTGTTTTTT
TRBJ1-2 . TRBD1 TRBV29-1 CSAGPKTGVDYGYTF TGCAGCGCTGGACCAAAGACAGGGGTCGACTATGGCTACACCTTC
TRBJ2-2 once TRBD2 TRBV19 CASSPGLAGEASGELFF TGTGCCAGTAGTCCGGGACTAGCGGGGGAAGCCTCCGGGGAGCTGTTTTTT
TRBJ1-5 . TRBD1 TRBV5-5 CASSLQGIKPQHF TGTGCCAGCAGCTTACAGGGGATTAAGCCCCAGCATTTT
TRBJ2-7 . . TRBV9 CASSVAPGVTYEQYF TGTGCCAGCAGCGTAGCGCCAGGGGTAACCTACGAGCAGTACTTC
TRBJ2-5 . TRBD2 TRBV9 CASSVGVAGVQETQYF TGTGCCAGCAGCGTAGGAGTAGCGGGGGTGCAAGAGACCCAGTACTTC
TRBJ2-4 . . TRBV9 CASSVDPGAKNIQYF TGTGCCAGCAGCGTAGATCCTGGAGCCAAAAACATTCAGTACTTC
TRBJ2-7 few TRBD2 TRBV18 CASSLGGVREQYF TGTGCCAGCTCACTCGGGGGGGTCCGCGAGCAGTACTTC
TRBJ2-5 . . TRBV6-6 CASSYAGTLRYF TGTGCCAGCAGTTACGCCGGGACACTGCGGTACTTC
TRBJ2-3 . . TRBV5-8 CASSLVSTDTQYF TGTGCCAGCAGCTTGGTTAGCACAGATACGCAGTATTTT
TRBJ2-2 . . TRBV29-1 CSVPGTSLGTMGTGELFF TGCAGCGTACCCGGAACTAGTCTGGGGACAATGGGCACCGGGGAGCTGTTTTTT
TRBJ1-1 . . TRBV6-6 CASSYSGERVNTEAFF TGTGCCAGCAGTTACTCGGGGGAAAGGGTGAACACTGAAGCTTTCTTT
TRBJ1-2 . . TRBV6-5 CASSWHRESDGYTF TGTGCCAGCAGTTGGCACAGGGAATCGGATGGCTACACCTTC
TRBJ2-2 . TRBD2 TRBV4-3 CASSQGPSGGATGELFF TGCGCCAGCAGCCAAGGGCCTAGCGGGGGGGCCACCGGGGAGCTGTTTTTT
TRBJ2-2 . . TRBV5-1 CASSLGSANTGELFF TGCGCCAGCAGCCTCGGGTCCGCGAACACCGGGGAGCTGTTTTTT
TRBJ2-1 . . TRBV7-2 CASSLRTKGDEQFF TGTGCCAGCAGCCTACGGACCAAGGGAGATGAGCAGTTCTTC
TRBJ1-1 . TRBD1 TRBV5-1 CASSLTGGVTEAFF TGCGCCAGCAGCTTGACAGGGGGCGTCACTGAAGCTTTCTTT
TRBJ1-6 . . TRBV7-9 CASSLTQDNSPLHF TGTGCCAGCAGCCTAACGCAGGATAATTCACCCCTCCACTTT
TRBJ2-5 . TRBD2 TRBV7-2 CASSPSSGGSETQYF TGTGCCAGCAGCCCCTCTAGCGGGGGTTCGGAGACCCAGTACTTC
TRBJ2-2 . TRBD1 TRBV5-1 CASSSPRDSANTGELFF TGCGCCAGCAGCTCCCCCAGGGACAGTGCGAACACCGGGGAGCTGTTTTTT
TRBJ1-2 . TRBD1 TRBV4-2 CASSPGGGTGSPGGGYTF TGTGCCAGCAGCCCCGGTGGGGGGACAGGTTCACCCGGGGGTGGCTACACCTTC
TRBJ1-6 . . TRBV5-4 CASSFNSGPSPLHF TGTGCCAGCAGCTTTAACTCAGGCCCTTCACCCCTCCACTTT
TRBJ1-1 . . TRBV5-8 CASSLAPLTWMNTEAFF TGTGCCAGCAGCTTGGCCCCTCTGACCTGGATGAACACTGAAGCTTTCTTT
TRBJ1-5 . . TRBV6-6 CASTRPGQPQHF TGTGCCAGTACCAGGCCCGGTCAGCCCCAGCATTTT
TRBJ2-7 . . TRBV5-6 CASSFNYEQYF TGTGCCAGCAGCTTCAACTACGAGCAGTACTTC
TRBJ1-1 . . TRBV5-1 CASSTHGNTEAFF TGCGCCAGCAGCACTCATGGGAACACTGAAGCTTTCTTT
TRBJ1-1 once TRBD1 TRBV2 CASTVSGGFTEAFF TGTGCCAGCACTGTATCAGGGGGCTTCACTGAAGCTTTCTTT
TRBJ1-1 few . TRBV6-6 CASRGGNTEAFF TGTGCCAGCAGGGGTGGGAACACTGAAGCTTTCTTT
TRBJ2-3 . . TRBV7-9 CASSGGGRTSTDTQYF TGTGCCAGCAGCGGAGGGGGCAGAACTAGCACAGATACGCAGTATTTT
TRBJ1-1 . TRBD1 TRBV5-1 CASSLGAGGYTEAFF TGCGCCAGCAGCTTGGGAGCAGGGGGTTACACTGAAGCTTTCTTT
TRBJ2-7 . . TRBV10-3 CAISEWNEQYF TGTGCCATCAGTGAGTGGAACGAGCAGTACTTC
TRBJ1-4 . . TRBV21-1 CARPRCNHEKLFF TGTGCCAGACCGCGATGCAACCATGAAAAACTGTTTTTT